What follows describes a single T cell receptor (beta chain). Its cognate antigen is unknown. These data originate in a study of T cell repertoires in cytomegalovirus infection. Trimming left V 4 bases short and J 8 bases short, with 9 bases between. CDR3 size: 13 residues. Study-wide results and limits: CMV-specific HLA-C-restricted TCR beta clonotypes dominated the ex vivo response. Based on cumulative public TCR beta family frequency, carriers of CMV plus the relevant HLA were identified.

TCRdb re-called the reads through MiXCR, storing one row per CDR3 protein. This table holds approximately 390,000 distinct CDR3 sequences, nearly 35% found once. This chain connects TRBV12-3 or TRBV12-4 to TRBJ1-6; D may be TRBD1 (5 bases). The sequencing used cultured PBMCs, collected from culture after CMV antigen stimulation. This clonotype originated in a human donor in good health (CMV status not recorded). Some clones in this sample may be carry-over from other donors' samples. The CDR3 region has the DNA TGTGCCAGCAGTTGGGGACCGCATTCACCCCTCCACTTT. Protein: CASSWGPHSPLHF.